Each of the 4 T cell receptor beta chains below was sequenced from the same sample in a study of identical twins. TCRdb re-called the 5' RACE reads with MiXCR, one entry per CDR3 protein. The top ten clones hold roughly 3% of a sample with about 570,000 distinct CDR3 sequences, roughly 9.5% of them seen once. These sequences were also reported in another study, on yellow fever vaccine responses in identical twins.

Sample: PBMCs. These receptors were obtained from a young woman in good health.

The CDR3 loop reads CASSQIPMDGYTF. The CDR3 DNA follows: TGCGCCAGCAGCCAGATCCCGATGGACGGCTACACCTTC. The rearrangement uses TRBV4-1 and TRBJ1-2; D is undetermined. The CDR3 is 13 residues long. With 3 bases removed from V and 8 bases from J, the gap between germline ends came to 13 bases. Germline V lookup: CDR1 MGHRA, CDR2 YSYEKL.

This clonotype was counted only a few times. Here the CDR3 DNA reads TGTGCCAGCAGCACGGGACTAGCGGGGGGCAGAAACATTCAGTACTTC. Protein sequence: CASSTGLAGGRNIQYF. The chain uses TRBV3-1 and TRBJ2-4; 15 bases fit TRBD2. The J segment lost 6 bases and the V segment lost 5 bases, leaving 5 bases of the junction unmatched. From germline, CDR1 is LGHDT and CDR2 YNNKEL (reference sequence). CDR3 length: 16 residues.

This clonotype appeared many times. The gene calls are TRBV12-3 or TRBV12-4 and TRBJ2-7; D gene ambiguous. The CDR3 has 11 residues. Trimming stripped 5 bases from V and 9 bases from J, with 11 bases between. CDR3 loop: CASSLEMRQYF. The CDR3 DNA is TGTGCCAGCAGTCTCGAGATGCGGCAGTACTTC.

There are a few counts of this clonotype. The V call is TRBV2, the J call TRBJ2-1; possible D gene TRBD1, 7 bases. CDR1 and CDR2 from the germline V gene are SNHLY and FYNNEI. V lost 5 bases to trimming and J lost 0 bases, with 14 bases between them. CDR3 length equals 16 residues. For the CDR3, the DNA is TGTGCCAGCAGTAAGGCAGGGGGGAGCTCCTACAATGAGCAGTTCTTC. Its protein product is CASSKAGGSSYNEQFF.